The rows below give T cell receptor beta chains drawn from one sample of a study of blood T cell repertoires in COVID-19. Assay: immunoSEQ multiplex PCR; the TCRdb copy retains only in-frame clones and omits some. The sample shows some 160,000 clones, 80% to 90% of them seen only once. The sample taken for sequencing was peripheral blood. These receptors originate from a woman aged 70-85 years with acute or convalescent COVID-19. Both conserved end residues are part of each CDR3. D genes are given only for firm matches. Only some rows state a clone size, as once, few, many or a class for expanded clones.

J gene | V gene | D gene | clone size | CDR3 protein | CDR3 DNA
TRBJ2-3 | TRBV11-1 | NA | NA | CASSLATSKTNTDTQYF | TGTGCCAGCAGCTTAGCGACTAGTAAAACTAACACAGATACGCAGTATTTT
TRBJ2-7 | TRBV29-1 | NA | NA | CSVPSPGSNYEQYF | TGCAGCGTTCCTTCCCCGGGGTCTAACTACGAGCAGTACTTC
TRBJ1-5 | TRBV6-2/TRBV6-3 | TRBD1 | once | CASSSKRTGGRNQPQHF | TGTGCCAGCAGCAGCAAGCGGACAGGGGGCCGCAATCAGCCCCAGCATTTT
TRBJ2-3 | TRBV6-6 | TRBD2 | NA | CASSPLVAGGPTDTQYF | TGTGCCAGCAGTCCATTAGTGGCGGGGGGACCCACAGATACGCAGTATTTT
TRBJ2-3 | TRBV6-4 | NA | once | CASSDPARGDTQYF | TGTGCCAGCAGTGACCCCGCAAGGGGAGATACGCAGTATTTT
TRBJ1-1 | TRBV7-8 | NA | NA | CASSLARNTEAFF | TGTGCCAGCAGCTTAGCGCGGAACACTGAAGCTTTCTTT
TRBJ2-2 | TRBV11-2 | NA | NA | CASSLGSGMWTGELFF | TGTGCCAGCAGCTTAGGGAGCGGCATGTGGACCGGGGAGCTGTTTTTT
TRBJ1-5 | TRBV5-8 | NA | few | CASSSTGNSNQPQHF | TGTGCCAGCAGCTCGACAGGTAATAGCAATCAGCCCCAGCATTTT
TRBJ1-5 | TRBV2 | TRBD1 | NA | CASSKDRGNQPQHF | TGTGCCAGCAGCAAAGACAGGGGCAATCAGCCCCAGCATTTT
TRBJ1-6 | TRBV7-2 | NA | NA | CASSHTGKTYNSPLHF | TGTGCCAGCAGCCATACAGGGAAGACCTATAATTCACCCCTCCACTTT
TRBJ2-7 | TRBV27 | NA | NA | CASSRNAGVGEQYF | TGTGCCAGCAGTCGAAATGCAGGGGTGGGCGAGCAGTACTTC
TRBJ1-5 | TRBV5-6 | TRBD1 | NA | CASSRTGGFSNQPQHF | TGTGCCAGCAGCCGGACAGGGGGCTTTAGCAATCAGCCCCAGCATTTT
TRBJ1-1 | TRBV7-9 | NA | once | CASSPQGQSSEAFF | TGTGCCAGCAGCCCTCAAGGACAGTCATCTGAAGCTTTCTTT
TRBJ1-2 | TRBV27 | NA | NA | CASSRTSGTTFYGYTF | TGTGCCAGCAGCAGGACGTCGGGAACGACCTTCTATGGCTACACCTTC
TRBJ2-1 | TRBV6-5 | TRBD2 | NA | CASSQTSGGHNEQFF | TGTGCCAGCAGTCAGACTAGCGGGGGCCACAATGAGCAGTTCTTC
TRBJ2-5 | TRBV6-5 | TRBD2 | few | CASAFREGRETQYF | TGTGCCAGCGCGTTCCGGGAGGGCCGGGAGACCCAGTACTTC
TRBJ1-3 | TRBV4-1 | TRBD1 | NA | CASSQQQGFSGNTIYF | TGCGCCAGCAGCCAACAACAGGGGTTCTCTGGAAACACCATATATTTT
TRBJ1-2 | TRBV7-2 | TRBD1 | NA | CASSLVSAGGIGYGYTF | TGTGCCAGCAGCTTAGTGTCGGCAGGGGGGATTGGCTATGGCTACACCTTC
TRBJ1-5 | TRBV6-1 | TRBD1 | few | CASSEGQGENQPQHF | TGTGCCAGCAGTGAGGGACAGGGGGAGAATCAGCCCCAGCATTTT
TRBJ2-7 | TRBV6-2/TRBV6-3 | TRBD1 | NA | CASSHTGTVGREQYF | TGTGCCAGCAGTCACACCGGGACAGTCGGCCGGGAGCAGTACTTC
TRBJ1-5 | TRBV7-2 | NA | NA | CASSSRGENQPQHF | TGTGCCAGCAGCTCCAGGGGTGAGAATCAGCCCCAGCATTTT
TRBJ1-5 | TRBV4-3 | NA | NA | CASSQDGGSHQPQHF | TGCGCCAGCAGCCAAGATGGTGGCTCCCACCAGCCCCAGCATTTT
TRBJ2-7 | TRBV7-2 | NA | NA | CASSSYVGYEQYF | TGTGCCAGCAGCTCATACGTCGGGTACGAGCAGTACTTC
TRBJ1-3 | TRBV19 | NA | NA | CASSIGSGNTIYF | TGTGCCAGTAGTATCGGGTCCGGAAACACCATATATTTT
TRBJ1-1 | TRBV7-9 | NA | NA | CASSSQGLVSEAFF | TGTGCCAGCAGCTCCCAGGGACTGGTCAGTGAAGCTTTCTTT